This is a list of T cell receptor beta chains from one sample in a study of Graves' ophthalmopathy and Graves' hyperthyroidism. MiXCR, applied by TCRdb to the multiplex PCR reads, yields one record per CDR3 protein. The sample has around 340,000 distinct CDR3 sequences; roughly a sixth are singletons. The specimen was peripheral blood. The receptor set was obtained from an adult man with Graves' ophthalmopathy. Each CDR3 is given with its conserved first and last residue. A D gene is named only where the DNA matches it firmly. The size field is filled for only some rows; it gives once, few, many or a size class.

V gene,J gene,D gene,clone size,CDR3 protein,CDR3 DNA
TRBV7-2,TRBJ2-5,TRBD1,.,CASSSGQGRGETQYF,TGTGCCAGCAGCTCAGGACAGGGAAGGGGGGAGACCCAGTACTTC
TRBV12-5,TRBJ2-5,TRBD2,many,CASGGTSGTPLYF,TGTGCTAGTGGGGGGACTAGCGGGACCCCTCTGTACTTC
TRBV5-1,TRBJ2-7,TRBD2,few,CASSSGTSGSSSYEQYF,TGCGCCAGCAGCAGCGGGACTAGCGGGAGTAGTTCCTACGAGCAGTACTTC
TRBV5-1,TRBJ2-5,.,many,CASNGGEGQETQYF,TGCGCCAGTAACGGGGGAGAGGGCCAAGAGACCCAGTACTTC
TRBV7-2,TRBJ1-2,.,.,CASSLAGEDSRGYTF,TGTGCCAGCAGCTTAGCGGGAGAGGATTCCAGGGGCTACACCTTC
TRBV6-2/TRBV6-3,TRBJ2-7,TRBD2,many,CASSYNRSGRSGSYEQYF,TGTGCCAGCAGTTACAACCGTAGCGGGAGATCCGGCTCCTACGAGCAGTACTTC
TRBV19,TRBJ1-6,TRBD1,many,CASSKDRVGNSPLHF,TGTGCCAGTAGTAAAGACAGGGTTGGCAATTCACCCCTCCACTTT
TRBV15,TRBJ1-1,.,many,CATSRVRVTEAFF,TGTGCCACCAGCAGAGTTCGGGTCACTGAAGCTTTCTTT
TRBV4-1,TRBJ2-2,.,many,CASRRGDTGELFF,TGCGCCAGCAGAAGGGGCGACACCGGGGAGCTGTTTTTT
TRBV6-2/TRBV6-3,TRBJ2-5,.,many,CASRPTLLETQYF,TGTGCCAGCAGACCGACCCTCTTAGAGACCCAGTACTTC
TRBV6-1,TRBJ2-2,TRBD1,.,CASRRGQVNGELFF,TGTGCCAGCAGAAGGGGACAGGTGAACGGGGAGCTGTTTTTT
TRBV18,TRBJ2-7,TRBD2,few,CASSPPTGGRAPEQYF,TGTGCCAGCTCACCACCAACGGGCGGGAGGGCCCCCGAGCAGTACTTC
TRBV4-1,TRBJ2-7,TRBD1,many,CASSQGTGGSEQYF,TGCGCCAGCAGCCAAGGGACAGGGGGAAGCGAGCAGTACTTC
TRBV19,TRBJ1-2,.,many,CASSKTQAHYGYTF,TGTGCCAGTAGCAAGACACAGGCACACTATGGCTACACCTTC
TRBV19,TRBJ2-7,TRBD1,many,CASRVSGTGVYEQYF,TGTGCCAGTAGGGTTTCCGGGACAGGGGTCTACGAGCAGTACTTC
TRBV20-1,TRBJ2-2,.,many,CSASTDPSGELFF,TGCAGTGCTAGTACCGATCCATCCGGGGAGCTGTTTTTT
TRBV6-2/TRBV6-3,TRBJ2-7,.,many,CASKLAGGPDEQYF,TGTGCCAGCAAATTAGCCGGGGGGCCGGACGAGCAGTACTTC
TRBV30,TRBJ2-6,.,many,CAWGLEGPGANVLTF,TGTGCCTGGGGTTTGGAGGGGCCTGGGGCCAACGTCCTGACTTTC
TRBV6-5,TRBJ1-2,.,many,CASSYSTWAGADYGYTF,TGTGCCAGCAGTTACTCGACCTGGGCGGGGGCGGACTATGGCTACACCTTC